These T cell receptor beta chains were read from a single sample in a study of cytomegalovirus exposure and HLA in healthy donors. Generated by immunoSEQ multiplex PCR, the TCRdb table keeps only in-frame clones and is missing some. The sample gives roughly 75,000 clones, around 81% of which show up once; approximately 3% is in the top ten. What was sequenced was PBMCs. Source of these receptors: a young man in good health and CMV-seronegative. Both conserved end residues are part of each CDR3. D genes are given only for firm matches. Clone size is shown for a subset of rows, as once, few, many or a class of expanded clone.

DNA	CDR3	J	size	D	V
TGTGCCAGCAGCCACATGCTCGGGACAGGGAACTATGGCTACACCTTC	CASSHMLGTGNYGYTF	TRBJ1-2	few	TRBD1	TRBV4-2
TGTGCCAGCAGCCCCCGAGGAGCGGGTGGGCGGGAGACCCAGTACTTC	CASSPRGAGGRETQYF	TRBJ2-5	-	-	TRBV7-8
TGTGCCAGCAGCCCAGTAGCCCGGCCCTCTGGGGCCAACGTCCTGACTTTC	CASSPVARPSGANVLTF	TRBJ2-6	-	-	TRBV11-2
TGTGCCAGCAGATCCATGGCCGGACAGGGGAACACTGAAGCTTTCTTT	CASRSMAGQGNTEAFF	TRBJ1-1	-	TRBD1	TRBV25-1
TGTGCCTGGGCGGGACAGGGGACTCATCAGCCCCAGCATTTT	CAWAGQGTHQPQHF	TRBJ1-5	-	TRBD1	TRBV30
TGTGCCAGTAGTGGTGGACATATCGCCCTCTATGGCTACACCTTC	CASSGGHIALYGYTF	TRBJ1-2	-	-	TRBV19
TGTGCCAGCAGCACTACAGGGCCCGGGGAGCTGTTTTTT	CASSTTGPGELFF	TRBJ2-2	-	-	TRBV5-4
TGCGCCAGCACCTTACAGGAGACCACCGGGGAGCTGTTTTTT	CASTLQETTGELFF	TRBJ2-2	-	-	TRBV5-1
TGCGCCAGCAGCCAAGAGCTAACCTGGGGCGATGAGCAGTTCTTC	CASSQELTWGDEQFF	TRBJ2-1	-	-	TRBV4-3
TGCGCCAGCAGCTTAGAGGGTCGGACTGAAGCTTTCTTT	CASSLEGRTEAFF	TRBJ1-1	-	-	TRBV5-1